Below are 24 T cell receptor beta chains sequenced from a single sample in a study of Tregs in tolerant kidney transplant recipients. Sequencing was performed with immunoSEQ multiplex PCR; in TCRdb, only in-frame clones are kept and a portion is missing. The data show about 15,000 clones, roughly 75% seen once. Sequenced material: Tregs from blood, taken before the transplant. The receptors originated from a human donor who received a combined kidney and bone marrow transplant.

The chain has TRBV7-2 and TRBJ2-7; no reliable D call. Germline-derived CDR1 and CDR2 are SGHTA and FQGNSA. The CDR3 runs to 12 residues. V was shortened by 5 bases and J by 4 bases, with 9 bases between the two germline ends. DNA of the CDR3: TGTGCCAGCAGCCCATCTAGGTACGAGCAGTACTTC. Protein: CASSPSRYEQYF.

V and J are TRBV5-1 and TRBJ2-5; D may be TRBD2 (7 bases). The CDR3 has 15 residues. Trimming stripped 1 base from V and 5 bases from J, with 15 bases between. From germline, CDR1 is SGHRS and CDR2 YFSETQ. The CDR3 DNA reads as TGCGCCAGCAGCTTGACGGGGGGCCCGGGGGAGACCCAGTACTTC. As protein: CASSLTGGPGETQYF.

In the case of this clone: At one of its ends the junction is not consistent with the germline gene, which may arise from a read error. The chain combines TRBV7-9 with TRBJ2-7, with TRBD2 as a possible D gene (6 bases). Germline-derived CDR1 and CDR2 are SEHNR and FQNEAQ (reference sequence). The CDR3 runs 13 residues. CDR3 protein: CASSRGVGGLLDF. The CDR3 nucleotides are TGTGCCAGCAGCCGCGGGGTTGGAGGGCTCCTGGACTTC.

This chain joins TRBV19 and TRBJ2-5, with 9 bases aligning to TRBD2. Germline assignment: CDR1 LNHDA and CDR2 SQIVND (reference sequence). V trimming: 3 bases; J trimming: 6 bases; junction bases outside the gene matches: 11. The CDR3 has 16 amino acids. In DNA, the CDR3 is TGTGCCAGTAGTATTGGCGCGGGGGGGCTTTCGAAGACCCAGTACTTC. This codes for CASSIGAGGLSKTQYF.

The chain couples TRBV5-1 to TRBJ1-1, with 9 bases that match TRBD1. Trimming took 3 bases from V and 5 from J; bases not matched to a gene: 5. CDR1 is SGHRS and CDR2 is YFSETQ in the germline V gene. This CDR3 spans 14 amino acids. This chain's CDR3 is CASSWGQGGTEAFF. The CDR3 DNA follows: TGCGCCAGCAGCTGGGGACAGGGCGGGACTGAAGCTTTCTTT. The variable domain in full, completed from reference TRBV5-1 and TRBJ1-1, reads KAGVTQTPRYLIKTRGQQVTLSCSPISGHRSVSWYQQTPGQGLQFLFEYFSETQRNKGNFPGRFSGRQFSNSRSEMNVSTLELGDSALYLCASSWGQGGTEAFFGQGTRLTVV.

The chain combines TRBV5-1 with TRBJ2-7; 7 nucleotides line up with TRBD1. J lost 0 bases, V lost 4 bases, and 13 bases had no gene match. Germline V gives CDR1 SGHRS, CDR2 YFSETQ. The CDR3 has 17 amino acids. In nucleotides, the CDR3 is TGCGCCAGCAGCAAGGGACAGACTAACCCGTACTCCTACGAGCAGTACTTC. Encoded protein: CASSKGQTNPYSYEQYF.

The gene calls are TRBV13 and TRBJ1-1, with D possibly matching TRBD1 (5 bases). The CDR3 runs 14 residues. Germline V gives CDR1 PRHDT, CDR2 FYEKMQ (reference sequence). The V end lost 6 bases, the J end lost 1 base, and 12 bases lay between the germline ends. DNA for the CDR3: TGTGCCAGCAGTTTTAGGGGCACGAACACTGAAGCTTTCTTT. Protein sequence: CASSFRGTNTEAFF.

The rearrangement joins TRBV4-2 to TRBJ2-2, with TRBD2 matching over 9 bases. The germline V gene encodes CDR1 LGHNA and CDR2 YNFKEQ. V dropped 3 bases and J dropped 1; count of bases not matched to a gene: 6. The CDR3 covers 17 residues. CDR3 DNA: TGTGCCAGCAGCCATTCCCTAGCGGGGCTGAACACCGGGGAGCTGTTTTTT. Encoded protein: CASSHSLAGLNTGELFF.

V gene TRBV29-1 combines with J gene TRBJ2-7; 9 nucleotides agree with TRBD1. V was pared by 3 bases and J by 3 bases, with 3 bases of the junction left unmatched. Germline V gene lookup returns CDR1 SQVTM and CDR2 ANQGSEA. CDR3 size: 13 residues. The CDR3 spells CSVEGTGIYEQYF. DNA for the CDR3: TGCAGCGTTGAGGGGACAGGGATCTACGAGCAGTACTTC.

The rearrangement joins TRBV19 to TRBJ1-1; D possibly corresponds to TRBD1 (6 bases). Trimming took off 3 bases at V and 0 bases at J, with 20 bases between the two ends. The germline CDR1 and CDR2 sequences are LNHDA and SQIVND (reference sequence). The CDR3 sequence is 18 residues long. In nucleotides, the CDR3 is TGTGCCAGTAGTATTGGTGCGGGCAGGGGAAGGATGAACACTGAAGCTTTCTTT. Residues: CASSIGAGRGRMNTEAFF. Variable domain in full (rest from reference TRBV19 and TRBJ1-1): DGGITQSPKYLFRKEGQNVTLSCEQNLNHDAMYWYRQDPGQGLRLIYYSQIVNDFQKGDIAEGYSVSREKKESFPLTVTSAQKNPTAFYLCASSIGAGRGRMNTEAFFGQGTRLTVV.

The chain carries TRBV10-3 and TRBJ1-5; maybe TRBD1 (6 bases). CDR1 is ENHRY, CDR2 SYGVKD, per germline. The length of the CDR3 is 14 residues. The CDR3 DNA is TGTACCCGCGCAGGGGATTATAGCAATCAGCCCCAGCATTTT. Its translation: CTRAGDYSNQPQHF.

The chain links TRBV29-1 to TRBJ1-1, with 7 bases aligning to TRBD1. CDR1 is SQVTM and CDR2 is ANQGSEA in the germline V gene. Unmatched junction bases numbered 6, after V lost 3 bases and J lost 5 bases. CDR3 size: 13 residues. CDR3 residues: CSVDSGRGTEAFF. For the CDR3, the DNA is TGCAGCGTTGATTCAGGCAGGGGGACTGAAGCTTTCTTT.

V usage is TRBV2 and J usage is TRBJ2-2; D is uncertain. V lost 3 bases, J lost 6 bases, and 11 bases lay in between. This CDR3 contains 14 residues. In germline, CDR1 is SNHLY, CDR2 FYNNEI. CDR3 sequence reads: CASSEVGYSGELFF. CDR3 nucleotide sequence: TGTGCCAGCAGTGAGGTCGGGTACTCCGGGGAGCTGTTTTTT.

As to this clone: The junction shows a germline mismatch at one end, possibly a read error. The CDR3 region is CASRLAPSGANVLTF. CDR3 DNA sequence: TGTGCCAGCAGGTTGGCCCCCTCGGGGGCCAACGTCCTGACTTTC. V usage is TRBV5-6 and J usage is TRBJ2-6; D gene uncertain. CDR3 length: 15 amino acids. Germline V gives CDR1 SGHDT, CDR2 YYEEEE.

The sample holds a few counts of this clone. The gene calls are TRBV29-1 and TRBJ1-2, with D possibly TRBD1 on 5 matching bases. V lost 3 bases and J lost 2, with 7 bases in between. This CDR3 comprises 12 residues. CDR1 is SQVTM, CDR2 ANQGSEA, per germline. Here the CDR3 reads CSVEEGNYGYTF. CDR3 bases: TGCAGCGTTGAGGAGGGGAACTATGGCTACACCTTC.

The chain uses TRBV1 and TRBJ2-1; TRBD2, the table's D call, lacks a check against the DNA. TRBV1 is flagged as a pseudogene. This CDR3 is built from 13 residues. The CDR3 DNA reads TGCACCAGCAGCCAAGATTCGCGGGGTGAGCAGTTCTTC. Its protein is CTSSQDSRGEQFF.

The chain carries TRBV6-6 and TRBJ1-3; no firm D call. Germline CDR1 is MNHNY and CDR2 is SVGAGI (reference sequence). The CDR3 loop spans 16 amino acids. V was pared by 0 bases and J by 0 bases, with 9 bases between. The CDR3 is CASSYSPVSSGNTIYF. CDR3 sequence (DNA): TGTGCCAGCAGTTACTCTCCGGTGAGCTCTGGAAACACCATATATTTT.

This clone occurred a few times. The V call is TRBV2, the J call TRBJ1-1; TRBD1 might be the D (6 bases). Germline CDR1 SNHLY, CDR2 FYNNEI. V was shortened by 6 bases and J by 0 bases, with 11 bases between the two germline ends. The CDR3 covers 14 residues. The CDR3 bases are TGTGCCAGCAGGCGACAGGTGATGAACACTGAAGCTTTCTTT. It encodes CASRRQVMNTEAFF.

The chain carries TRBV5-6 and TRBJ1-1, with a weak D call TRBD1 (5 bases). The V gene's germline CDR1 is SGHDT and CDR2 YYEEEE. V lost 0 bases, J lost 7 bases, and 13 bases lay in between. The CDR3 totals 14 residues. Written as DNA, the CDR3 is TGTGCCAGCAGCTTGGGGCGGGGGAAAGGTGAAGCTTTCTTT. Translating gives CASSLGRGKGEAFF.

The genes are TRBV27 and TRBJ1-2; no clear D. Germline CDR1 is MNHEY and CDR2 is SMNVEV (reference sequence). The CDR3 consists of 15 residues. V shed 0 bases and J shed 1 base, with 9 bases lying between them. CDR3 nucleotide sequence: TGTGCCAGCAGTTTATCGTACAGAATTAACTATGGCTACACCTTC. Protein product: CASSLSYRINYGYTF.

V is TRBV29-1 and J is TRBJ2-1, with a possible D match to TRBD1 (5 bases). CDR1 and CDR2 from the germline V gene are SQVTM and ANQGSEA. This CDR3 region has 11 residues. Trimming cost V 4 bases and J 9 bases, with 10 bases left between them. For the CDR3, the DNA is TGCAGCGTTGTTAGGGGTACTGAGCAGTTCTTC. Protein sequence: CSVVRGTEQFF.

The chain couples TRBV15 to TRBJ2-1; TRBD2 agrees at 15 bases. The CDR3 has 17 amino acids. The trim removed 1 base at V and 5 bases at J, leaving 3 bases unmatched. Germline V gives CDR1 LNHNV, CDR2 YYDKDF (reference sequence). The CDR3 nucleotides read TGTGCCACCAGCAGAGGGACTAGCGGGAGGGCCGACAATGAGCAGTTCTTC. Its translation: CATSRGTSGRADNEQFF.

CDR3 protein: CASSRTQGKDYGYTF. The CDR3 DNA follows: TGTGCCAGCAGTCGGACACAGGGTAAAGACTATGGCTACACCTTC. The chain links TRBV6-1 to TRBJ1-2; perhaps TRBD1 as D (6 bases). V gave up 5 bases and J gave up 3 bases, with 16 bases separating them. The CDR3 is 15 residues long. Germline V gene data show CDR1 as MNHNS and CDR2 as SASEGT.

The count of this clone is one. The chain combines TRBV7-9 with TRBJ1-1; 9 bases agree with TRBD1. The CDR3 has 16 residues. Germline CDR1 and CDR2: SEHNR and FQNEAQ (reference sequence). V was clipped by 2 bases and J by 8 bases; unmatched bases: 12. DNA of the CDR3: TGTGCCAGCAGCTTAAAGGCCCGGACAGGGGATAGCGAAGCTTTCTTT. It specifies CASSLKARTGDSEAFF. Using reference TRBV7-9 and TRBJ1-1 for the parts outside the CDR3, the full variable domain is DTGVSQNPRHKITKRGQNVTFRCDPISEHNRLYWYRQTLGQGPEFLTYFQNEAQLEKSRLLSDRFSAERPKGSFSTLEIQRTEQGDSAMYLCASSLKARTGDSEAFFGQGTRLTVV.